One and the same sample provided the 28 T cell receptor beta chains below, sequenced in a study of blood T cell repertoires in COVID-19 (dated by TCRdb to about 2020). Library method: the immunoSEQ multiplex PCR assay. Held by TCRdb, this immuneACCESS table contains in-frame sequences only and omits some clones. Under half of the omission traces to an unresolved V gene where checked; the cause of the rest is unknown. In all, the sample holds about 93,000 clones, and roughly 90% of those were seen once. The ten largest clones represent 1.5% of the sample. Sequences were obtained from peripheral blood. Receptor source: a human donor with active COVID-19. The donor label of this sample is uncertain.

The chain couples TRBV7-3 to TRBJ2-3; TRBD2 matches 8 bases. This CDR3 region has 16 residues. Germline CDR1 reads SGHTA; CDR2 reads FQGTGA. The trim removed 5 bases at V and 7 bases at J, leaving 14 bases unmatched. The DNA for the CDR3 is TGTGCCAGCAGCCCCAGCGCCGGGACTAGGACTCATACGCAGTATTTT. It specifies CASSPSAGTRTHTQYF.

V gene TRBV7-9 combines with J gene TRBJ2-7, with unresolved D. Trimming cost V 1 base and J 4 bases, with 5 bases left between them. CDR1 and CDR2 (germline): SEHNR, FQNEAQ (reference sequence). This CDR3 region has 12 residues. CDR3 region: CASSLERYEQYF. DNA for the CDR3: TGTGCCAGCAGCTTAGAACGGTACGAGCAGTACTTC.

The chain uses TRBV15 and TRBJ2-2, with 7 positions matching TRBD2. Germline V gene data show CDR1 as LNHNV and CDR2 as YYDKDF (reference sequence). V lost 0 bases and J lost 8; bases outside the gene matches: 3. The CDR3 contains 14 residues. CDR3 sequence reads: CATSREGRDGELFF. CDR3 bases: TGTGCCACCAGCAGAGAGGGGAGGGATGGGGAGCTGTTTTTT.

This chain uses TRBV5-6 with TRBJ1-1; 8 bases agree with TRBD1. The CDR3 is 15 amino acids. Per germline, CDR1 SGHDT and CDR2 YYEEEE. J was trimmed by 3 bases and V by 6 bases; bases with no gene match: 10. The CDR3 sequence is CASNPEDREDTEAFF. CDR3 nucleotides: TGTGCCAGCAACCCGGAGGACAGGGAGGACACTGAAGCTTTCTTT.

This chain links TRBV28 with TRBJ2-5, with D possibly being TRBD2 (6 bases). The CDR3 runs to 15 residues. Germline V CDR1 and CDR2: MDHEN, SYDVKM. Trimming removed 3 bases at V and 3 bases at J, with 14 bases between. CDR3: CASSLAGSGEETQYF. The DNA of the CDR3 is TGTGCCAGCAGTTTGGCAGGGTCGGGAGAAGAGACCCAGTACTTC.

The chain has TRBV5-4 and TRBJ2-7, with TRBD1 matching 8 bases. Unmatched junction bases numbered 3, after V lost 0 bases and J lost 4 bases. CDR3 length equals 14 residues. The germline V gene has CDR1 SGHNT and CDR2 YYREEE (reference sequence). Here the CDR3 DNA reads TGTGCCAGCAGCTTGGAGGGACAGGATTACGAGCAGTACTTC. Its translation is CASSLEGQDYEQYF.

This clone came up a few times. The V and J genes are TRBV11-2 and TRBJ2-1; 7 bases match TRBD2. Unmatched junction bases numbered 3, after V lost 0 bases and J lost 4 bases. Germline V lookup: CDR1 SGHAT, CDR2 FQNNGV. The CDR3 totals 15 residues. CDR3 nucleotide sequence: TGTGCCAGCAGCTTAGAACCTAGCGGATACAATGAGCAGTTCTTC. Its translation is CASSLEPSGYNEQFF.

V gene TRBV5-1 combines with J gene TRBJ2-7, with D unresolved. CDR1 is SGHRS and CDR2 is YFSETQ in the germline V gene. This CDR3 spans 15 amino acids. Deletions cut 3 bases from V and 0 bases from J, with 13 bases between. The CDR3 sequence is CASSSLSDNSYEQYF. The CDR3 nucleotides are TGCGCCAGCAGCTCCCTCTCCGACAACTCCTACGAGCAGTACTTC.

This clone was seen a handful of times. The J gene is TRBJ2-5, the V gene TRBV9; a possible D gene is TRBD1 (6 bases). The CDR3 runs to 15 residues. The V gene's germline CDR1 is SGDLS and CDR2 YYNGEE. Trimming took 3 bases from V and 8 from J, leaving 20 bases between them. The CDR3 nucleotides read TGTGCCAGCAGCGGAGGGGGTGAACTAGGGGTTACCCAGTACTTC. The encoded protein is CASSGGGELGVTQYF.

The J gene is TRBJ2-1, the V gene TRBV3-1 (or the pseudogene TRBV3-2); 8 nucleotides agree with TRBD1. The J segment lost 8 bases and the V segment lost 1 base, leaving 19 bases of the junction unmatched. Germline V lookup: CDR1 LGHDT, CDR2 YNNKEL (reference sequence). The CDR3 has 19 residues. Here the CDR3 DNA reads TGTGCCAGCAGCCAAGTGGCAGGGGGCTTACTTCGAGACGCCGATGAGCAGTTCTTC. Residues: CASSQVAGGLLRDADEQFF.

This clone has a single count. The gene calls are TRBV19 and TRBJ2-3, with a tentative D call TRBD2 (5 bases). CDR3 length equals 16 residues. Germline loops: CDR1 LNHDA, CDR2 SQIVND (reference sequence). V was cut by 3 bases and J by 1 base, with 14 bases left in between. This CDR3 reads CASSISSGVGTDTQYF. The DNA for the CDR3 is TGTGCCAGTAGTATTTCTTCCGGGGTGGGCACAGATACGCAGTATTTT.

The chain carries TRBV7-2 and TRBJ1-6; TRBD1 matches 8 bases. J gave up 5 bases and V 2 bases, and 11 bases lay outside the gene matches. The CDR3 is made up of 18 amino acids. Per the germline V gene, CDR1 is SGHTA and CDR2 is FQGNSA. The CDR3 sequence: CASSLRPPTGVNNSPLHF. The CDR3 DNA follows: TGTGCCAGCAGCTTAAGGCCGCCGACAGGGGTTAATAATTCACCCCTCCACTTT.

The chain links TRBV6-5 to TRBJ1-5, with D possibly matching TRBD1 (6 bases). This CDR3 has 13 amino acids. The germline CDR1 and CDR2 sequences are MNHEY and SVGAGI. Between the trimmed V and J ends, which lost 7 bases and 6 bases, there was a span of 13 bases. CDR3 loop: CASNVQQGQPQHF. The CDR3 nucleotides read TGTGCCAGCAACGTGCAACAGGGTCAGCCCCAGCATTTT.

The V call is TRBV4-3, the J call TRBJ2-7, with D unresolved. The CDR3 has 15 residues. The germline CDR1 and CDR2 sequences are LGHNA and YSLEER. V dropped 4 bases and J dropped 0 bases, with 13 bases sitting between them. CDR3 protein: CASSPGPLSSYEQYF. The DNA for the CDR3 is TGCGCCAGCAGCCCTGGCCCCTTAAGCTCCTACGAGCAGTACTTC.

The count of this clone is one. This chain links TRBV3-1 (or the pseudogene TRBV3-2) with TRBJ1-1; 8 nucleotides align to TRBD1. The CDR3 extends over 15 amino acids. Trimming cost V 2 bases and J 4 bases; bases outside gene matches: 6. The germline V gene encodes CDR1 LGHDT and CDR2 YNNKEL (reference sequence). The CDR3 coding sequence is TGTGCCAGCAGCCAACTGCCAGGGGGCGGCACTGAAGCTTTCTTT. Translation: CASSQLPGGGTEAFF.

The rearrangement links TRBV7-8 to TRBJ2-1; the D gene is possibly TRBD2 (5 bases). The ends were cut back, 6 bases at V and 4 bases at J, with 16 bases in the middle. Looked up from germline, CDR1 is SGHVS and CDR2 is FQNEAQ. This CDR3 is 15 amino acids long. CDR3 loop: CASRMGWTGYNEQFF. As DNA, the CDR3 is TGTGCCAGCAGGATGGGATGGACTGGGTACAATGAGCAGTTCTTC.

This clone was counted a single time. V gene TRBV10-2 combines with J gene TRBJ2-7, with 7 bases lining up with TRBD1. From germline, CDR1 is WSHSY and CDR2 SAAADI. The CDR3 contains 13 residues. The trim removed 6 bases at V and 0 bases at J, leaving 2 bases unmatched. The CDR3 sequence: CASRTGNSYEQYF. The CDR3 bases are TGCGCCAGCAGGACAGGGAACTCCTACGAGCAGTACTTC.

This chain links TRBV4-1 with TRBJ2-1; 7 positions match TRBD1. Germline assignment: CDR1 MGHRA and CDR2 YSYEKL. The CDR3 covers 15 residues. V shed 3 bases, J shed 6 bases, and the junction held 8 bases outside the gene matches. CDR3 protein: CASSHLSAGGNEQFF. CDR3 nucleotides: TGCGCCAGCAGCCATTTGTCCGCAGGGGGCAATGAGCAGTTCTTC.

The chain links TRBV13 to TRBJ1-6, with unresolved D. Trimming cost V 5 bases and J 1 base, with 9 bases left between them. The CDR3 spans 15 residues. In germline, CDR1 is PRHDT, CDR2 FYEKMQ (reference sequence). In DNA form, the CDR3 reads TGTGCCAGCAGCCCTGGAGGGTCCTATAATTCACCCCTCCACTTT. Translated, it gives CASSPGGSYNSPLHF. Full variable domain (remainder filled in from reference TRBV13 and TRBJ1-6): AAGVIQSPRHLIKEKRETATLKCYPIPRHDTVYWYQQGPGQDPQFLISFYEKMQSDKGSIPDRFSAQQFSDYHSELNMSSLELGDSALYFCASSPGGSYNSPLHFGNGTRLTVT.

The chain is built from TRBV30 and TRBJ1-6; TRBD1 matches at 9 bases. The CDR3 spans 15 residues. CDR1 is GTSNPN and CDR2 is SVGIG in the germline V gene (reference sequence). V shed 1 base, J shed 8 bases, and the junction held 6 bases outside the gene matches. The DNA of the CDR3 is TGTGCCTGGAGTGCACCGACAGGGGGAGATTCACCCCTCCACTTT. As protein: CAWSAPTGGDSPLHF.

The genes are TRBV24-1 and TRBJ2-5; 13 positions agree with TRBD2. Germline trimming cut 3 bases from V and 10 bases from J; bases unmatched to any gene: 4. Germline loops: CDR1 KGHDR, CDR2 SFDVKD. CDR3 size: 14 residues. CDR3 bases: TGTGCCACCAGTGATCCGGGACTAGCGGGAAGCCAGTACTTC. This gives the protein CATSDPGLAGSQYF.

The table lists this clone with a count of one. The genes are TRBV7-6 and TRBJ1-4, with unresolved D. The germline V gene has CDR1 SGHVS and CDR2 FNYEAQ. CDR3 length: 17 residues. V lost 5 bases, J lost 4 bases, and 20 bases lay in between. Written as DNA, the CDR3 is TGTGCCAGCAGCCCCACTACCCGGGGTTGGGGTAATGAAAAACTGTTTTTT. This sequence encodes CASSPTTRGWGNEKLFF.

The chain couples TRBV18 to TRBJ2-7; 7 bases fit TRBD2. Trimming removed 3 bases from V and 6 bases from J; junction bases left unmatched: 11. The CDR3 length is 15 residues. CDR1 is KGHSH and CDR2 is LQKENI in the germline V gene. CDR3 in DNA: TGTGCCAGCTCACCCGTCTTGGGGGGGTTCGCCGAGCAGTACTTC. It codes for CASSPVLGGFAEQYF. The complete variable domain, with remaining parts taken from reference TRBV18 and TRBJ2-7, reads NAGVMQNPRHLVRRRGQEARLRCSPMKGHSHVYWYRQLPEEGLKFMVYLQKENIIDESGMPKERFSAEFPKEGPSILRIQQVVRGDSAAYFCASSPVLGGFAEQYFGPGTRLTVT.

The V gene is TRBV7-8, the J gene TRBJ1-6; no reliable D call. CDR3 size: 14 residues. V lost 2 bases to trimming and J lost 7 bases, with 9 bases between them. Germline loops: CDR1 SGHVS, CDR2 FQNEAQ. DNA for the CDR3: TGTGCCAGCAGCTTAAGCGCGAAAAATTCACCCCTCCACTTT. Protein: CASSLSAKNSPLHF.

The CDR3 bases are TGTGCCAGCAGTTTCCGGGGGGGCAGCTACGAGCAGTACTTC. Translating it yields CASSFRGGSYEQYF. This chain connects TRBV28 to TRBJ2-7; 8 bases match TRBD2. The CDR3 runs 14 residues. The V gene end was trimmed by 3 bases and the J gene end by 3 bases; junction bases not matched to a gene: 4. The germline CDR1 and CDR2 sequences are MDHEN and SYDVKM.

This sequence joins TRBV27 and TRBJ1-6; D might be TRBD1 (6 bases). Trimming pared 3 bases from V and 4 bases from J, leaving 13 bases between. Germline CDR1 and CDR2: MNHEY and SMNVEV (reference sequence). This CDR3 spans 16 amino acids. CDR3 in amino acids: CASSFQGGGYNSPLHF. CDR3 in DNA: TGTGCCAGCAGTTTCCAGGGAGGGGGATATAATTCACCCCTCCACTTT.

This chain connects TRBV27 to TRBJ1-6; TRBD1 aligns across 8 bases. Trimming at V came to 7 bases and at J to 9 bases, leaving 8 bases not matched to a gene. The germline gives CDR1 MNHEY, CDR2 SMNVEV (reference sequence). The CDR3 is 14 residues long. CDR3 region: CASTEGTGISPLHF. CDR3 nucleotides: TGTGCCAGCACCGAGGGGACAGGAATTTCACCCCTCCACTTT.

This chain links TRBV5-1 with TRBJ1-3, with 9 bases matching TRBD1. The CDR3 loop spans 16 amino acids. The germline gives CDR1 SGHRS, CDR2 YFSETQ. After removal of 2 bases from V and 4 bases from J, the junction contained 7 bases not matched to a gene. CDR3 DNA: TGCGCCAGCAGCTTAAAAGGGACAGGGCTCGGAAACACCATATATTTT. It translates to CASSLKGTGLGNTIYF.